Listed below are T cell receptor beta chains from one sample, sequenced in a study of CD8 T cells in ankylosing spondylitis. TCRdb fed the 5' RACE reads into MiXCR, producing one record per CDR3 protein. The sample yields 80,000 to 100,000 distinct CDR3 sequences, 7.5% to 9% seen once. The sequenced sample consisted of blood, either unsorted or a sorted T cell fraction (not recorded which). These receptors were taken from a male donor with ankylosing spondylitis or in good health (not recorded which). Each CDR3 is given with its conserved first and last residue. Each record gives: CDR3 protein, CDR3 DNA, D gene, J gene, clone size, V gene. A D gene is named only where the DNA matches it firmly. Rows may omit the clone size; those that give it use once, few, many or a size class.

CASSYSGTAKGYTF TGTGCCAGCAGCTACTCCGGGACGGCTAAAGGCTACACCTTC - TRBJ1-2 many TRBV12-3/TRBV12-4
CASSQDIGGLYNEQFF TGCGCCAGCAGCCAAGATATAGGGGGCCTCTACAATGAGCAGTTCTTC TRBD1 TRBJ2-1 many TRBV4-3
CSRDRDTDTQYF TGCAGCCGGGACAGGGACACAGATACGCAGTATTTT TRBD1 TRBJ2-3 many TRBV20-1
CSVRQALMLPVQFF TGCAGCGTCCGACAGGCTTTAATGCTTCCGGTGCAGTTCTTC - TRBJ2-1 many TRBV29-1
CASSFEREVQETQYF TGTGCCAGCAGCTTCGAGCGGGAAGTCCAAGAGACCCAGTACTTC TRBD2 TRBJ2-5 many TRBV7-8
CASSEGIEWPQHF TGTGCCAGCAGTGAGGGGATCGAATGGCCCCAGCATTTT - TRBJ1-5 few TRBV27
CSVTGDYGYTF TGCAGCGTCACAGGGGACTATGGCTACACCTTC TRBD1 TRBJ1-2 many TRBV29-1
CASSQVDRATYEQYF TGTGCCAGCAGCCAAGTGGACAGGGCGACCTACGAGCAGTACTTC TRBD1 TRBJ2-7 - TRBV3-1
CASSPVRGPQHF TGTGCCAGCAGTCCCGTACGAGGGCCCCAGCATTTT - TRBJ1-5 many TRBV27
CASSTQGEELFF TGTGCCAGCTCAACACAGGGAGAGGAGCTGTTTTTT - TRBJ2-2 many TRBV18
CASRPPGLEGGYTF TGTGCCAGTAGACCACCGGGCCTCGAGGGGGGCTACACCTTC - TRBJ1-2 many TRBV19
CASSSTGTGANYGYTF TGTGCCAGCAGCTCGACCGGGACAGGGGCTAACTATGGCTACACCTTC TRBD1 TRBJ1-2 many TRBV7-9
CASSLTLSNRDSSYEQYF TGTGCCAGCTCGCTAACGCTTTCGAATCGGGACAGCTCCTACGAGCAGTACTTC TRBD1 TRBJ2-7 many TRBV18
CRGTSGRGEAETQYF TGCAGGGGGACTAGCGGGAGAGGGGAAGCAGAGACCCAGTACTTC TRBD2 TRBJ2-5 many TRBV20-1
CASWPGTGEEKLFF TGTGCCAGCTGGCCCGGGACAGGGGAGGAAAAACTGTTTTTT TRBD1 TRBJ1-4 - TRBV18
CSADTGFNEQFF TGCAGTGCTGACACAGGTTTCAATGAGCAGTTCTTC - TRBJ2-1 many TRBV20-1
CASSQDLPTSSYNEQFF TGTGCCAGCAGCCAAGATCTGCCGACAAGCTCCTACAATGAGCAGTTCTTC - TRBJ2-1 many TRBV4-2
CAWSVGGQYEQYF TGTGCCTGGAGTGTAGGCGGACAGTACGAGCAGTACTTC - TRBJ2-7 once TRBV30
CASRRDAYYGYTF TGTGCCAGCAGACGGGACGCATACTATGGCTACACCTTC - TRBJ1-2 many TRBV12-3/TRBV12-4
CASSLSGAQFF TGTGCCAGCAGCCTTAGCGGAGCGCAGTTCTTC - TRBJ2-1 - TRBV9
CASDRDGSSTDTQYF TGTGCCAGCGACCGGGACGGTTCTAGCACAGATACGCAGTATTTT - TRBJ2-3 many TRBV6-1
CASSLAGSRGYTF TGTGCCAGCAGCTTGGCTGGGTCGCGTGGCTACACCTTC - TRBJ1-2 many TRBV5-4